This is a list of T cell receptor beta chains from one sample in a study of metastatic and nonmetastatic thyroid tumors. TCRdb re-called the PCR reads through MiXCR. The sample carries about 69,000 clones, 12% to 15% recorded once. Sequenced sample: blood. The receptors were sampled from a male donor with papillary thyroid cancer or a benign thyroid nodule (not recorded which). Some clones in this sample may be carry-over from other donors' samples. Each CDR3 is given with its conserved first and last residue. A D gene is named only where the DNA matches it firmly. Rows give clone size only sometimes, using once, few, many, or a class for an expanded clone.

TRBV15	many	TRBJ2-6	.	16	CATSREQGSGANVLTF	TGTGCCACCAGCAGAGAGCAGGGATCTGGGGCCAACGTCCTGACTTTC
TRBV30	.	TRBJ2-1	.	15	CAWMGGGSSYNEQFF	TGTGCCTGGATGGGTGGGGGGAGCTCCTACAATGAGCAGTTCTTC
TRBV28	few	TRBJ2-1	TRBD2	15	CASSRTSGRYNEQFF	TGTGCCAGCAGTCGGACTAGCGGGAGATACAATGAGCAGTTCTTC
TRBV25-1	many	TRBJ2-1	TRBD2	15	CASSGGGLAGNEQFF	TGTGCCAGCAGTGGGGGGGGACTAGCGGGTAATGAGCAGTTCTTC
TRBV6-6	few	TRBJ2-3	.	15	CASSYPGQRADTQYF	TGTGCCAGCAGTTACCCGGGACAGCGGGCAGATACACAGTATTTT
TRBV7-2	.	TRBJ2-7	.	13	CASSPRRAYEQYF	TGTGCCAGCAGCCCGCGGAGGGCTTACGAGCAGTACTTC
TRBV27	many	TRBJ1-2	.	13	CASSFNTNYGYTF	TGTGCCAGCAGTTTCAATACTAACTATGGCTACACCTTC
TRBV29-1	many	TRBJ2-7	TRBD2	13	CSVGLAGTYEQYF	TGCAGCGTTGGTCTAGCGGGGACCTACGAGCAGTACTTC
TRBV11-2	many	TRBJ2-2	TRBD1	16	CASRDYRGLDTGELFF	TGTGCCAGCAGAGATTACAGGGGGCTGGACACCGGGGAGCTGTTTTTT
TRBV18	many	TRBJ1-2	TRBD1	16	CASSPEEGTGGYGYTF	TGTGCCAGCTCACCAGAGGAGGGGACAGGGGGCTATGGCTACACCTTC
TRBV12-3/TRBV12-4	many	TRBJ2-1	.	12	CASSLWVDEQFF	TGTGCCAGCAGTTTGTGGGTCGATGAGCAGTTCTTC
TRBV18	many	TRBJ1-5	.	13	CASSPLVNQPQHF	TGTGCCAGCTCACCTTTAGTCAATCAGCCCCAGCATTTT
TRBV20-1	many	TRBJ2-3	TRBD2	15	CSATSTSGRSDTQYF	TGCAGTGCTACCTCTACTAGCGGGAGGTCAGATACGCAGTATTTT
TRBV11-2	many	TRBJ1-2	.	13	CAIPGSPVSGYTF	TGTGCCATCCCCGGGTCACCGGTGTCTGGCTACACCTTC
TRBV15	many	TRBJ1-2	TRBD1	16	CATRGGYGQGDYGYTF	TGTGCCACCAGAGGGGGCTACGGACAGGGTGACTATGGCTACACCTTC
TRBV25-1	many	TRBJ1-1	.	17	CASSPAGGVSLYTEAFF	TGTGCCAGCAGTCCGGCCGGGGGAGTAAGTTTGTACACTGAAGCTTTCTTT
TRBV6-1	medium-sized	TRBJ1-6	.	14	CASSEVEGGSPLHF	TGTGCCAGCAGTGAAGTCGAGGGGGGTTCACCCCTCCACTTT
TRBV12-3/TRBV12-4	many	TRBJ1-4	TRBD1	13	CASSARQGEKLFF	TGTGCCAGCAGTGCCAGACAGGGTGAAAAACTGTTTTTT
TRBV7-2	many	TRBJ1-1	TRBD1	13	CASSRTGGLEAFF	TGTGCCAGCAGTAGGACAGGTGGACTTGAAGCTTTCTTT
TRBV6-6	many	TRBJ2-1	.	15	CASSYLALTYNEQFF	TGTGCCAGCAGTTACTTGGCCCTCACCTACAATGAGCAGTTCTTC
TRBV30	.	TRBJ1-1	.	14	CAWRLEGGFTEAFF	TGTGCCTGGAGACTAGAGGGGGGTTTCACTGAAGCTTTCTTT
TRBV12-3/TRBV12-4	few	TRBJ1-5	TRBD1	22	CASSFTQPGQGSGFLSNQPQHF	TGTGCCAGCAGTTTTACTCAACCGGGACAGGGATCAGGATTTTTAAGCAATCAGCCCCAGCATTTT
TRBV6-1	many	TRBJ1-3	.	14	CASNTLRVGNTIYF	TGTGCCAGTAATACCCTACGGGTCGGAAACACCATATATTTT
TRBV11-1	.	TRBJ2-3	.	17	CASSLTKGWTSTDTQYF	TGTGCCAGCAGCCTTACGAAAGGCTGGACATCCACAGATACGCAGTATTTT
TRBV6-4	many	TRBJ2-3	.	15	CASSDGLGNTDTQYF	TGTGCCAGCAGTGACGGCTTAGGGAACACAGATACGCAGTATTTT
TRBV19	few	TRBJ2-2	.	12	CASSGRAGELFF	TGTGCCAGTAGTGGGCGGGCCGGGGAGCTGTTTTTT
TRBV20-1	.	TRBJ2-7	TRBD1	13	CSASRTGSYEQYF	TGCAGTGCTAGCCGGACAGGATCCTACGAGCAGTACTTC
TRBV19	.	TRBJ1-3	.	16	CASSIGRLISGNTIYF	TGTGCCAGTAGTATTGGGAGGCTAATCTCTGGAAACACCATATATTTT
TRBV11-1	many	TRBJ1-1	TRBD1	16	CASSPGTGYLNTEAFF	TGTGCCAGCAGCCCCGGGACAGGGTACTTGAACACTGAAGCTTTCTTT
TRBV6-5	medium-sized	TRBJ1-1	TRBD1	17	CASSYRTGGRGNTEAFF	TGTGCCAGCAGTTACCGGACAGGGGGCAGGGGGAACACTGAAGCTTTCTTT
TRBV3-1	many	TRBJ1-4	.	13	CASSFDRNEKLFF	TGTGCCAGCAGCTTCGACCGTAATGAAAAACTGTTTTTT
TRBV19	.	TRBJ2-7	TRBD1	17	CASSTPPGQLGVYEQYF	TGTGCCAGTAGTACACCGCCGGGACAGCTTGGTGTCTACGAGCAGTACTTC
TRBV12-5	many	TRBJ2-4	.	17	CASGLSGGQVAKNIQYF	TGTGCTAGTGGTTTGTCCGGGGGCCAGGTAGCCAAAAACATTCAGTACTTC
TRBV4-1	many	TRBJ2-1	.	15	CASSNSGTGLNEQFF	TGCGCCAGCAGCAACTCCGGGACTGGGCTCAATGAGCAGTTCTTC
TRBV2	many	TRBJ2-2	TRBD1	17	CASSEGRDRANTGELFF	TGTGCCAGCAGTGAAGGAAGGGACAGAGCGAACACCGGGGAGCTGTTTTTT
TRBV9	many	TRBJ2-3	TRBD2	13	CASSPGGADTQYF	TGTGCCAGCAGCCCCGGGGGGGCAGATACGCAGTATTTT
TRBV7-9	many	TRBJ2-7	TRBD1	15	CASSFEQGVYYEQYF	TGTGCCAGCAGCTTTGAACAGGGGGTATACTACGAGCAGTACTTC
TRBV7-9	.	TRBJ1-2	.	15	CASSSSQGANYGYTF	TGTGCCAGCAGCTCTTCCCAGGGCGCTAACTATGGCTACACCTTC
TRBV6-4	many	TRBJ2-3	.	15	CASSVRQGDSDTQYF	TGTGCCAGCAGTGTGAGGCAGGGAGACTCAGATACGCAGTATTTT
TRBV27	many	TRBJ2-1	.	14	CASSLSVTRNEQFF	TGTGCCAGCAGTTTATCGGTGACAAGGAATGAGCAGTTCTTC
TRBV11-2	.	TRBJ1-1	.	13	CASSLRQNTEAFF	TGTGCCAGCAGCCTCAGACAGAACACTGAAGCTTTCTTT
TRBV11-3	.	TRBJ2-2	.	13	CASSLDFTGELFF	TGTGCCAGCAGCTTAGATTTCACCGGGGAGCTGTTTTTT
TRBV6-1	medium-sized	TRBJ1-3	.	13	CASTGLNGNTIYF	TGTGCCAGCACGGGACTCAATGGAAACACCATATATTTT
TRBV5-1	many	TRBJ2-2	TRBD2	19	CASSLAVGLAGGNTGELFF	TGCGCCAGCAGCTTGGCCGTGGGACTAGCGGGAGGAAACACCGGGGAGCTGTTTTTT
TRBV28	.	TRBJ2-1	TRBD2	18	CASSLTPGTIGSGDEQFF	TGTGCCAGCAGTCTAACTCCTGGGACTATCGGGAGTGGGGATGAGCAGTTCTTC
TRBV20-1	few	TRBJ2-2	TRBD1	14	CSAPGQGETGELFF	TGCAGTGCCCCGGGACAGGGGGAAACCGGGGAGCTGTTTTTT
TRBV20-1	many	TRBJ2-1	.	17	CSATSYATGSSYNEQFF	TGCAGTGCAACATCCTACGCCACAGGGAGCTCCTACAATGAGCAGTTCTTC